This TCR beta chain was retrieved from a study of CD8 T cells in ankylosing spondylitis. Study-wide results and caveats: Some of these motif variants have turned up before, in reports on reactive arthritis synovial fluid and blood. Reportedly, disease-linked clones are significantly enriched in ankylosing spondylitis patients' matched synovial fluid. The study identified a TCR beta motif of several highly homologous variants that appeared characteristic of ankylosing spondylitis blood.

Ten or more counts support this clonotype. The antigen is undetermined. Scientists made TCR beta libraries using quantitative 5'-RACE with molecular barcodes. TCRdb reanalysed the 5' RACE reads using MiXCR and keeps one entry per CDR3 protein. The table lists some 140,000 distinct CDR3 sequences, more than 15% of them singletons. The CDR3 totals 15 residues. Trimming removed 6 bases from V and 5 bases from J, with 17 bases in between. This TCR came from a male donor with ankylosing spondylitis. This chain uses TRBV12-3 or TRBV12-4 with TRBJ2-1; maybe TRBD2 (5 bases). Sequences were obtained from blood, either unsorted or a sorted T cell fraction (not recorded which). The CDR3 loop reads CASSAVGGLDNEQFF. The DNA for the CDR3 is TGTGCCAGCAGCGCCGTAGGAGGCCTAGACAATGAGCAGTTCTTC.